The 10 T cell receptor beta chains in this list originate from one sample, sequenced in a study of memory CD4+ T cells and cytomegalovirus serostatus. The sort gate was single viable CD3+CD4+CD8-CD45RO+ cells for memory CD4+ T cells. Repertoires were generated with immunoSEQ multiplex PCR, while TCRdb's copy carries only in-frame clones and drops some. This table holds 85,000 to 100,000 clones, about 80% found once. The sequencing sample was made of memory CD4+ T cells from blood. The receptor source for this set is an adult in good health and CMV-seropositive.

V gene TRBV19 combines with J gene TRBJ2-1; weak D call: TRBD2 (6 bases). The CDR3 is made up of 14 amino acids. V lost 7 bases to trimming and J lost 4 bases, with 14 bases between them. Germline-derived CDR1 and CDR2 are LNHDA and SQIVND (reference sequence). The CDR3 loop is CASNPGDRYNEQFF. DNA of the CDR3: TGTGCCAGTAATCCGGGAGATAGGTACAATGAGCAGTTCTTC.

This chain uses TRBV5-6 with TRBJ1-5; no clear D gene. The germline CDR1 and CDR2 sequences are SGHDT and YYEEEE. This CDR3 has 12 amino acids. Trimming removed 0 bases at V and 5 bases at J, with 3 bases between. CDR3 in amino acids: CASSLGDQPQHF. CDR3 DNA: TGTGCCAGCAGCTTGGGCGATCAGCCCCAGCATTTT.

This chain joins TRBV6-5 and TRBJ2-2; 8 nucleotides align to TRBD1. The CDR3 covers 15 residues. Trimming at V came to 6 bases and at J to 0 bases, leaving 3 bases not matched to a gene. Per the germline V gene, CDR1 is MNHEY and CDR2 is SVGAGI. The CDR3 protein is CASREGQANTGELFF. The CDR3 nucleotides are TGTGCCAGCAGGGAGGGACAGGCGAACACCGGGGAGCTGTTTTTT.

The chain uses TRBV19 and TRBJ1-2; TRBD1 is a possible D gene (5 bases). Germline V lookup: CDR1 LNHDA, CDR2 SQIVND (reference sequence). Trimming cost V 3 bases and J 3 bases, with 17 bases left between them. This CDR3 contains 16 residues. The CDR3 reads CASSISGRVGYYGYTF. Here the CDR3 DNA reads TGTGCCAGTAGTATCTCAGGGCGGGTTGGGTACTATGGCTACACCTTC.

The chain has TRBV9 and TRBJ1-2; D not resolved. The length of the CDR3 is 15 residues. V lost 2 bases to trimming and J lost 2 bases, with 13 bases between them. CDR1 SGDLS and CDR2 YYNGEE come from the germline V gene. The CDR3 nucleotides read TGTGCCAGCAGCGTGTTGGCGGTCAGAAACTATGGCTACACCTTC. The encoded protein is CASSVLAVRNYGYTF.

The chain links TRBV9 to TRBJ2-7, with D possibly matching TRBD1 (5 bases). Per the germline V gene, CDR1 is SGDLS and CDR2 is YYNGEE. V lost 0 bases to trimming and J lost 3 bases, with 7 bases between them. The CDR3 extends over 13 amino acids. The CDR3 DNA reads as TGTGCCAGCAGCGTAGGACAGCACTACGAGCAGTACTTC. This sequence encodes CASSVGQHYEQYF.

The chain recombines TRBV4-1 with TRBJ2-7; D is ambiguous. V lost 3 bases, J lost 4 bases, and 10 bases lay in between. Germline values: CDR1 MGHRA, CDR2 YSYEKL. The CDR3 runs to 13 residues. CDR3: CASSQELGYEQYF. The CDR3 DNA reads TGCGCCAGCAGCCAGGAGCTCGGTTACGAGCAGTACTTC.

This chain links TRBV5-4 with TRBJ2-7; 14 positions agree with TRBD2. The V segment lost 5 bases and the J segment 5 bases; nucleotides outside the gene matches: 6. Germline V lookup: CDR1 SGHNT, CDR2 YYREEE (reference sequence). CDR3 length: 15 residues. CDR3 protein: CASRAPGLAGDEQYF. CDR3 DNA: TGTGCCAGCAGAGCGCCGGGACTAGCGGGAGACGAGCAGTACTTC.

V and J are TRBV6-1 and TRBJ2-1; 11 positions match TRBD2. The V segment lost 4 bases and the J segment 3 bases; nucleotides outside the gene matches: 8. CDR3 size: 17 residues. Germline values: CDR1 MNHNS, CDR2 SASEGT. CDR3 residues: CASSGQLAGGIYNEQFF. The CDR3 nucleotides are TGTGCCAGCAGTGGTCAGCTAGCGGGAGGAATCTACAATGAGCAGTTCTTC.

J is TRBJ1-3 and V is TRBV10-3; the match to TRBD1 covers 8 bases. Germline-derived CDR1 and CDR2 are ENHRY and SYGVKD. The CDR3 is 16 amino acids. Trimming at V came to 6 bases and at J to 0 bases, leaving 7 bases not matched to a gene. The CDR3 DNA follows: TGTGCCATCAGGCAGGGGGCTTTTTTCTCTGGAAACACCATATATTTT. This sequence encodes CAIRQGAFFSGNTIYF.